This T cell receptor (beta chain) appears in the sequencing data of a study of CD8+ T cells in alopecia areata. RNA was extracted and reverse transcribed into cDNA as the sequencing template. Sequenced by immunoSEQ multiplex PCR; TCRdb stores in-frame clones only, minus some. The sample consists of about 180,000 clones, about three fifths of them appearing once. Regarding treatment: oral pan-JAK inhibitor, 5-10 mg twice daily. Trimming pared 2 bases from V and 10 bases from J, leaving 14 bases between. The length of the CDR3 is 14 residues. Germline assignment: CDR1 KGHSH and CDR2 LQKENI. The TCR sequence derives from a human donor with alopecia areata. The sequenced sample was CD4+ T cells sorted from blood, obtained around week 55, from a patient treated with tofacitinib. The gene calls are TRBV18 and TRBJ1-4; D remains unclear. The CDR3 region is CASSPSVEGVKLFF. The CDR3 region has the DNA TGTGCCAGCTCACCATCGGTGGAAGGAGTAAAACTGTTTTTT.